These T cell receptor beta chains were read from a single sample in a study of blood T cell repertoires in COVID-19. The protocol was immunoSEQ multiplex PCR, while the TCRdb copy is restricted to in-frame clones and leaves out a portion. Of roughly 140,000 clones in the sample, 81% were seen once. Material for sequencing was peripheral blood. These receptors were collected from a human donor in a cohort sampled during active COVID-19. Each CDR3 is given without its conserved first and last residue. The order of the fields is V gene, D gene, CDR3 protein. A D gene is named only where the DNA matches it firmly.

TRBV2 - ASSDWGQSILIYGYT
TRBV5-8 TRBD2 ASSLDGGSQETQY
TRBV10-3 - AISAAGLKDTQY
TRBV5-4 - ASSFTQVSSTDTQY
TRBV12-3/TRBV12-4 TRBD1 ASKGQGYEQY
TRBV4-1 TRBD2 ASSRGLRAGVVGETQY
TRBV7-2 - ASSLNAINQPQH
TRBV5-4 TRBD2 ASSSLAGRGEQY
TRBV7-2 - ASSLEAEDTQY
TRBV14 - ASRFGRLETQY
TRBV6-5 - ASSYSTLAREQY
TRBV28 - ASSFFQGTGANVLT
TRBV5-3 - ARSFRMEGDMTNEKLF
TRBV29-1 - SVELGRGLLTDTQY
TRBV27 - ASSFPTNTGELF
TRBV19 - ASSIPRGSGANVLT
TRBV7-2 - ASSSPDSGGYEQY
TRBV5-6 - ASSLVGAGGYT
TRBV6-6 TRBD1 ASSRLFGTGGRGTNEKLF
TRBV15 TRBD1 ATSRAPGTGKNIQY
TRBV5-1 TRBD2 ASSSRPVRLAARGGETQY
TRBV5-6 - ASSLGGGGSPLH
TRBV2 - ASNGWEDTEAF
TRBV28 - ASSSIRDEKLF
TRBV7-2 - ASSLNAETQY
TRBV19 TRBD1 ATKLRQGPNTDTQY
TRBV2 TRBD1 ASSETGGDVETQY
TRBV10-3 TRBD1 AIRSTGNSNQPQH
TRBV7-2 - ASSFPGVSEQY